This TCR beta chain was sequenced during a study of blood T cell repertoires in COVID-19. The overall study: PBMCs, B-cell-depleted T cells, or T cells provided the cDNA or gDNA that made up the material.

Germline V CDR1 and CDR2: MGHRA, YSYEKL. This CDR3 spans 14 amino acids. V lost 0 bases to trimming and J lost 7 bases, with 10 bases between them. TCRdb's copy holds only in-frame clones and misses some; the assay was immunoSEQ multiplex PCR. This table has about 180,000 clones, 85% to 90% appearing once. The source of this sequence is a man in his 70s with active or convalescent COVID-19. The chain has TRBV4-1 and TRBJ2-1, with D tentatively TRBD2 (6 bases). Material for sequencing was peripheral blood. The CDR3 DNA sequence: TGCGCCAGCAGCCAAGATATACGGGGGAATGAGCAGTTCTTC. As protein: CASSQDIRGNEQFF.